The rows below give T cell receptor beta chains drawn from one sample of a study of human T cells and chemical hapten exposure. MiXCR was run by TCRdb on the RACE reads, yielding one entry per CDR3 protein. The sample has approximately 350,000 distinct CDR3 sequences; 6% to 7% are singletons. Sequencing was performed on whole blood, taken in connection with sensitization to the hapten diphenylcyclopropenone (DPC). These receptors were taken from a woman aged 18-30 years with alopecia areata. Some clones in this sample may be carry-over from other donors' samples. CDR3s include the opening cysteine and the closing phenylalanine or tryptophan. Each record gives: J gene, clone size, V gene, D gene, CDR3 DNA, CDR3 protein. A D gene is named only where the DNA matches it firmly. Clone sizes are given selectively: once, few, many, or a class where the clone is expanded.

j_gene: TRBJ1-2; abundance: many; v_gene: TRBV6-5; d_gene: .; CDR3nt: TGTGCCAGCAGTTTGGCTCCCTTTCTAAATGGCTACACCTTC; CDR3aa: CASSLAPFLNGYTF
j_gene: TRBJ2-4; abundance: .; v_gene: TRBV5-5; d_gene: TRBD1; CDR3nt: TGTGCCAGCAGCTTACTCGCGGACAGGGCCAAAAACATTCAGTACTTC; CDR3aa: CASSLLADRAKNIQYF
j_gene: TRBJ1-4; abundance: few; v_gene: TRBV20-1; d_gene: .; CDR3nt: TGCAGTGCTAGAGTTGGGCCGACCAATGAAAAACTGTTTTTT; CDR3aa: CSARVGPTNEKLFF
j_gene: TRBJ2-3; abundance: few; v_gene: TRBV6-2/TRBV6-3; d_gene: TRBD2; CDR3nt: TGTGCCAGCACCCCTGGGACTACATACTTCTACACAGATACGCAGTATTTT; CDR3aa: CASTPGTTYFYTDTQYF
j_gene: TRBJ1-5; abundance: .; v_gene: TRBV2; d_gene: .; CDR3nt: TGTGCCAGCAAAAGGTTGGGTTCTCATCAGCCCCAGCATTTT; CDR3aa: CASKRLGSHQPQHF
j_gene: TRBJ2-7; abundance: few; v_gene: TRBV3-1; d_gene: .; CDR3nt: TGTGCCAGCAGCCAAACCATGTACGAGCAGTACTTC; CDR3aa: CASSQTMYEQYF
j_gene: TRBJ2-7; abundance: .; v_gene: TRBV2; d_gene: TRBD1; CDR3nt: TGTGCCAGCAGTACCTTGACAGGGAACTACGAGCAGTACTTC; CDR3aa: CASSTLTGNYEQYF
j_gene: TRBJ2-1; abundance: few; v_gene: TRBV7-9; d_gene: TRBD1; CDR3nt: TGTGCCAGCAGCTTAGAATTTCGGGGACAGGGTATCTACAATGAGCAGTTCTTC; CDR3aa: CASSLEFRGQGIYNEQFF
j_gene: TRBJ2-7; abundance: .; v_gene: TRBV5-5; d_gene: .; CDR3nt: TGTGCCAGCAGCTTAGGTAGATACAGGGACGCCTCCTACGAGCAGTACTTC; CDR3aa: CASSLGRYRDASYEQYF
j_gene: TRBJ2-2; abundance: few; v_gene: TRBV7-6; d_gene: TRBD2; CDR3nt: TGTGCCAGCAGCCCTCGAGCGGGGGCCGCCGGGGAGCTGTTTTTT; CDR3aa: CASSPRAGAAGELFF
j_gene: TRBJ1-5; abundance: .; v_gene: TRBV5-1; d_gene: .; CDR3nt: TGCGCCAGCAGCTGGGACGGTCCCCCTCCCCAGCATTTT; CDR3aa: CASSWDGPPPQHF
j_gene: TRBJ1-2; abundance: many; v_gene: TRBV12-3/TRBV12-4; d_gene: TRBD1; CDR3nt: TGTGCCAGCAGTTTAAAAGGGGGCGGCTATGGCTACACCTTC; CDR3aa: CASSLKGGGYGYTF
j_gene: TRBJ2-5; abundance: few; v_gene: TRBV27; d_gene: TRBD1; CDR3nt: TGTGCCAGCAGTTTGTTTGGGGACAGGGGGCTTTCGGAGACCCAGTACTTC; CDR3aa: CASSLFGDRGLSETQYF
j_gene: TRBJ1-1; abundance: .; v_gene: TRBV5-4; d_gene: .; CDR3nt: TGTGCCAGCAGCATAGACAGAATGAACACTGAAGCTTTCTTT; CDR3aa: CASSIDRMNTEAFF
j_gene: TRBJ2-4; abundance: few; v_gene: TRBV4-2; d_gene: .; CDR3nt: TGTGCCAGCAGCCAAGAAGAACTACAGGGCGAAAACATTCAGTACTTC; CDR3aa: CASSQEELQGENIQYF
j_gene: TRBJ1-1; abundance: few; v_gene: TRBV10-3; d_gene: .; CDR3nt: TGTGCCATCACCTCCCGACGAGGGGCGCAAACTGAAGCTTTCTTT; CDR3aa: CAITSRRGAQTEAFF
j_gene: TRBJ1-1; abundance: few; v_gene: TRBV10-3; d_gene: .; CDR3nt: TGTGCCATCCGACAGATAAACACTGAAGCTTTCTTT; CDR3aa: CAIRQINTEAFF
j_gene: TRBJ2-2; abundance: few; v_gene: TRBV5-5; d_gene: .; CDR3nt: TGTGCCAGCAGCGATGGACGGGGTTCGGACACCGGGGAGCTGTTTTTT; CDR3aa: CASSDGRGSDTGELFF
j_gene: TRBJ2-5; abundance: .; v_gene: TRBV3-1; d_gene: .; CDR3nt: TGTGCCAGCAGCCAAGATTCTAGCTTTTCGGAGACCCAGTACTTC; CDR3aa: CASSQDSSFSETQYF
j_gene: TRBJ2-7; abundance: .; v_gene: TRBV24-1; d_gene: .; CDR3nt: TGTGCCACCACCCTCCCTCGGACGGGAACCTCCCGCTACGAGCAGTACTTC; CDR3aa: CATTLPRTGTSRYEQYF
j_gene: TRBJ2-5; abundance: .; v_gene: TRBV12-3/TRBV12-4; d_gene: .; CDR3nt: TGTGCCAGCAGTTTTGGTCGGCAGGGGAGAGAGACCCAGTACTTC; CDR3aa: CASSFGRQGRETQYF
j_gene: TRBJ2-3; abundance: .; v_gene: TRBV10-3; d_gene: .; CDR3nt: TGTGCCATCAGTGACGTGTTTTCGTCGACAGATACGCAGTATTTT; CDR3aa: CAISDVFSSTDTQYF
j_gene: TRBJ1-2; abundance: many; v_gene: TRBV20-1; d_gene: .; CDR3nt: TGCAGTGCTAGAGTTCTTCTTCTCTATGGCTACACCTTC; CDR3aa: CSARVLLLYGYTF
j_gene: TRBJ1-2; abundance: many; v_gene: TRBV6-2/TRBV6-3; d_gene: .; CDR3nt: TGTGCCAGCAGGACACCAATCAGGAGTCTCTATGGCTACACCTTC; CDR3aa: CASRTPIRSLYGYTF
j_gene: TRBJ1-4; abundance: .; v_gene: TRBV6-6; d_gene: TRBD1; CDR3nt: TGTGCCAGCAGCTACGACAGGGGAAATGAAAAACTGTTTTTT; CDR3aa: CASSYDRGNEKLFF
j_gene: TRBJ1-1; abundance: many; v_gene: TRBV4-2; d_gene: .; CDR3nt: TGTGCCAGCAGCCAAGCCTCTGACACTGAAGCTTTCTTT; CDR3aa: CASSQASDTEAFF
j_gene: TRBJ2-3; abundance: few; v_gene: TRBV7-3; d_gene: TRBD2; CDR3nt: TGTGCCAGCAGCTCCCTAGCGGTCAGCACAGATACGCAGTATTTT; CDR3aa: CASSSLAVSTDTQYF
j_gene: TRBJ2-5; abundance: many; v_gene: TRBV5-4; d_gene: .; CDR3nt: TGTGCCAGCAGCTTCACAGGCCAAGAGACCCAGTACTTC; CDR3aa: CASSFTGQETQYF
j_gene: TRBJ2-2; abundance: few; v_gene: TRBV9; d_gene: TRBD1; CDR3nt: TGTGCCAGCAGCGCGGGACAGATCCTTAACACCGGGGAGCTGTTTTTT; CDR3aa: CASSAGQILNTGELFF
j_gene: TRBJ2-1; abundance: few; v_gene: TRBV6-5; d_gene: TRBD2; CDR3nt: TGTGCCAGCAGTTACGGGACTAGCGGGGCCAGAAATGAGCAGTTCTTC; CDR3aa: CASSYGTSGARNEQFF
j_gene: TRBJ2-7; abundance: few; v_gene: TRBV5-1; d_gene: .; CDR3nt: TGCGCCAGCAGCTTTCAGGCGGGGAGATACGAGCAGTACTTC; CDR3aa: CASSFQAGRYEQYF
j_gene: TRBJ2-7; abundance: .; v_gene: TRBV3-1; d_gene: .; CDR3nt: TGTGCCAGCAGCCAATATCAAAGCGCCCTAGCCTACGAGCAGTACTTC; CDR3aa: CASSQYQSALAYEQYF
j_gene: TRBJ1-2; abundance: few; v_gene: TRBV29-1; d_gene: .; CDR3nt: TGCAGCGTCGCGGACTCCTGGCCAGGCTACACCTTC; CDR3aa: CSVADSWPGYTF
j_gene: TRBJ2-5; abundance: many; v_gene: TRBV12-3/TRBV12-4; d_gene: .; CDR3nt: TGTGCCAGCAGTTTAGGGGGGAGCCGGTACCAAGAGACCCAGTACTTC; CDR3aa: CASSLGGSRYQETQYF
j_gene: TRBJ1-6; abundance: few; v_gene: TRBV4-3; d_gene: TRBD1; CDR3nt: TGCGCCAGCAGCCAAGATCACAGGGGACGGGGGAATTCACCCCTCCACTTT; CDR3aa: CASSQDHRGRGNSPLHF
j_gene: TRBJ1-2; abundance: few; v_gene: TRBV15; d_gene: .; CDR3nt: TGTGCCACCAGCAACAACTATGGCTACACCTTC; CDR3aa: CATSNNYGYTF
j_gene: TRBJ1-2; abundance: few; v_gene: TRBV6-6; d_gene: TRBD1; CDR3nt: TGTGCCAGCAGTCGACAGGGAGGAGCCCATGGCTACACCTTC; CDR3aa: CASSRQGGAHGYTF
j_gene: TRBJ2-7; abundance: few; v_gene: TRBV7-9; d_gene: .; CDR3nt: TGTGCCAGCAGCCCCGTGTTAATGGTGCAGTACTTC; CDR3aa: CASSPVLMVQYF
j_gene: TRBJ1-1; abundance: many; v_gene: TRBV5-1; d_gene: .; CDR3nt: TGCGCCAGCAGCTTCAACCCCTACACTGAAGCTTTCTTT; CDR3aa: CASSFNPYTEAFF
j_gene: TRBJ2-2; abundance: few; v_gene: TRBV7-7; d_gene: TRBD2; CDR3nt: TGTGCTAGCAGCTTGGGACTAGCCTCGAACACCGGGGAGCTGTTTTTT; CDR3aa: CASSLGLASNTGELFF
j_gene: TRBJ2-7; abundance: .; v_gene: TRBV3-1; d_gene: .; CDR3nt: TGTGCCAGCAGCCAAGATTGGGAGACGGACTACGAGCAGTACTTC; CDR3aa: CASSQDWETDYEQYF
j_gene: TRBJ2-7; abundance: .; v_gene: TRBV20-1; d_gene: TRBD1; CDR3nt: TGCAGTGCTAGAGAGGACAGGGGGGTTTACGAGCAGTACTTC; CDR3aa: CSAREDRGVYEQYF